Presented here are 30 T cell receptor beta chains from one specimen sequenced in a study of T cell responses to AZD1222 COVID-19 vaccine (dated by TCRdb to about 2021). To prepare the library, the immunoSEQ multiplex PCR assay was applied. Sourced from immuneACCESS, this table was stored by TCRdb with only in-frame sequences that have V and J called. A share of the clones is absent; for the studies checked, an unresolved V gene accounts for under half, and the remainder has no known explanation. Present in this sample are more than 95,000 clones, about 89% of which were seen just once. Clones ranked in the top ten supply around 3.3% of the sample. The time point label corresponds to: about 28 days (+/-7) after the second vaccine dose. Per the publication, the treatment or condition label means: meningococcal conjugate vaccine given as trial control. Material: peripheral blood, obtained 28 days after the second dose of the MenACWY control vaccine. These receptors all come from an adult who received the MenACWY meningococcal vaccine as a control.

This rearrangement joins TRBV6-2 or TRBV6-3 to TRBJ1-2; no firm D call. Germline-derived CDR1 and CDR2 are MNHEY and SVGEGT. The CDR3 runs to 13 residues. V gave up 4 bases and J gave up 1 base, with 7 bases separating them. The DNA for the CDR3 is TGTGCCAGCAGTTTCACAAGTAACTATGGCTACACCTTC. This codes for CASSFTSNYGYTF.

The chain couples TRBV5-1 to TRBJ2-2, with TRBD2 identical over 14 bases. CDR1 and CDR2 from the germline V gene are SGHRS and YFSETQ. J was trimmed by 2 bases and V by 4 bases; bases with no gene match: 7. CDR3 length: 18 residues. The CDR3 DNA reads TGCGCCAGCAGCACGGGACTAGCGGGGGCCTCTAACACCGGGGAGCTGTTTTTT. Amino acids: CASSTGLAGASNTGELFF.

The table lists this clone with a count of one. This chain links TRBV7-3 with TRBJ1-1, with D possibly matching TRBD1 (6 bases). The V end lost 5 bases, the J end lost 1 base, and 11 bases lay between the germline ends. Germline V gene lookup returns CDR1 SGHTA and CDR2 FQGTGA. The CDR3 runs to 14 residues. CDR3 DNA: TGTGCCAGCAGCCCCTCGGGACAGAACACTGAAGCTTTCTTT. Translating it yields CASSPSGQNTEAFF.

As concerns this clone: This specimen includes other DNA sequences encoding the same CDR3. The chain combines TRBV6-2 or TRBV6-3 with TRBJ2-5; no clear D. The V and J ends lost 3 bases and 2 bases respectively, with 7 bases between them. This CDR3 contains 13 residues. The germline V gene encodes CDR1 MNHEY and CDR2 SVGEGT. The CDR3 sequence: CASSYRPQETQYF. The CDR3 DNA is TGTGCCAGCAGTTATAGGCCTCAAGAGACCCAGTACTTC.

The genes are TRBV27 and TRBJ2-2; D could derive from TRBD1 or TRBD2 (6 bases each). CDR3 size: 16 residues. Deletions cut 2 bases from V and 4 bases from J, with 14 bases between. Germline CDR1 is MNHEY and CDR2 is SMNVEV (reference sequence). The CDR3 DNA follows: TGTGCCAGCAGTTTAGGGCAGGGGAGGACCACCGGGGAGCTGTTTTTT. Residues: CASSLGQGRTTGELFF.

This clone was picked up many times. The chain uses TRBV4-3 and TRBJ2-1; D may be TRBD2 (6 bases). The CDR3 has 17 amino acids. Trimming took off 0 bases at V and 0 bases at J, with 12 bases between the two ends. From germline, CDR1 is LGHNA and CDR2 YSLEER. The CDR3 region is CASSQDLAASSYNEQFF. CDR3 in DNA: TGCGCCAGCAGCCAAGATTTAGCGGCGAGCTCCTACAATGAGCAGTTCTTC.

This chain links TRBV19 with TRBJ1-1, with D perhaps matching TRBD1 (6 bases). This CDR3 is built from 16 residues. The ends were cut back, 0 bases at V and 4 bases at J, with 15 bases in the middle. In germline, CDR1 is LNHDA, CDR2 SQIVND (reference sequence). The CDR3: CASSIDPGGRGTEAFF. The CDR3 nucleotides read TGTGCCAGTAGTATAGATCCGGGGGGCCGGGGCACTGAAGCTTTCTTT.

Written as DNA, the CDR3 is TGTGCCAGCAGCTTTAAGGGCGCAGGGAGGGAGCAGGGTAATGAAAAACTGTTTTTT. Its translation: CASSFKGAGREQGNEKLFF. V gene TRBV7-2 combines with J gene TRBJ1-4; a possible D gene is TRBD1 (5 bases). Germline loops: CDR1 SGHTA, CDR2 FQGNSA. The CDR3 contains 19 residues. Trimming took off 3 bases at V and 4 bases at J, with 24 bases between the two ends.

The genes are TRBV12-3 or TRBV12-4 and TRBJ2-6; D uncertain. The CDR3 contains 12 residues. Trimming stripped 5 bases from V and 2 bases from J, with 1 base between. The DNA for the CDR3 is TGTGCCAGCAGTACTGGGGCCAACGTCCTGACTTTC. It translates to CASSTGANVLTF.

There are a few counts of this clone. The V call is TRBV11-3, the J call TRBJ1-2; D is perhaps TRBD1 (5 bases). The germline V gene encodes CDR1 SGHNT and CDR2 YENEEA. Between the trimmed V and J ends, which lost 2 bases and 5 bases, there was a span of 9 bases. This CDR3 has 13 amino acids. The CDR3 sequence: CASSLMTEYGYTF. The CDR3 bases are TGTGCCAGCAGCTTAATGACAGAATATGGCTACACCTTC. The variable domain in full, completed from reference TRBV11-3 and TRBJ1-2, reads EAGVVQSPRYKIIEKKQPVAFWCNPISGHNTLYWYLQNLGQGPELLIRYENEEAVDDSQLPKDRFSAERLKGVDSTLKIQPAELGDSAVYLCASSLMTEYGYTFGSGTRLTVV.

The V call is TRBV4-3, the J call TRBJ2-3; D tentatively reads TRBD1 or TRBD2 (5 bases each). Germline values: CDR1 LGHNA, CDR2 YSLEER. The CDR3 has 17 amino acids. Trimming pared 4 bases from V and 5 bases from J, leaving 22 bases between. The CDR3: CASSPRGAGQRGDTQYF. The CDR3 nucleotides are TGCGCCAGCAGCCCCCGAGGGGCCGGACAAAGGGGAGATACGCAGTATTTT.

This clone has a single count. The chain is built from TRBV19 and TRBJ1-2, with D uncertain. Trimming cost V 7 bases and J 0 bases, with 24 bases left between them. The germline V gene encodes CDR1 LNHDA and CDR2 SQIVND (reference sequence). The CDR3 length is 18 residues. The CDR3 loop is CASTQGRVTYRANYGYTF. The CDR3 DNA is TGTGCCAGTACCCAAGGTCGGGTGACCTACCGAGCTAACTATGGCTACACCTTC.

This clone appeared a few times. The chain's CDR3 is CASSFLQDRGSPLHF. The CDR3 DNA is TGTGCCAGCAGCTTCCTCCAGGATAGGGGTTCACCCCTCCACTTT. The chain combines TRBV7-9 with TRBJ1-6, with a tentative D call TRBD1 (5 bases). The germline V and J ends were trimmed by 3 bases and 9 bases, with 15 bases remaining between them. The CDR3 is 15 amino acids. Germline V CDR1 and CDR2: SEHNR, FQNEAQ (reference sequence).

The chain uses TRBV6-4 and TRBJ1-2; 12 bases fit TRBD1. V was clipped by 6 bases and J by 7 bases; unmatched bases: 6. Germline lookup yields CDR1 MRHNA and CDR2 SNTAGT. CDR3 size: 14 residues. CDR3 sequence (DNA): TGTGCCAGCAGCTCGGGACAGGGGGCTAGTGGCTACACCTTC. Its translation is CASSSGQGASGYTF.

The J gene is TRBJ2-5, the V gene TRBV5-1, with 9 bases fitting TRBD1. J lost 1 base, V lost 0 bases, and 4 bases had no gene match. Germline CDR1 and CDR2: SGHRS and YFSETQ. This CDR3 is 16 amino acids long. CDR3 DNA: TGCGCCAGCAGCTTGGCTTGGACAGGGGCCCAAGAGACCCAGTACTTC. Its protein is CASSLAWTGAQETQYF.

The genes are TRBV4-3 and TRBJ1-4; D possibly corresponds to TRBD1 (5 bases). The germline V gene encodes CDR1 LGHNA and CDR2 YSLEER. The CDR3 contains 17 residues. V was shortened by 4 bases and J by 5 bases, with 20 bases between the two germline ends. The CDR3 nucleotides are TGCGCCAGCAGCCCGACCCGGTACCAGACAGTAAATGAAAAACTGTTTTTT. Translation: CASSPTRYQTVNEKLFF.

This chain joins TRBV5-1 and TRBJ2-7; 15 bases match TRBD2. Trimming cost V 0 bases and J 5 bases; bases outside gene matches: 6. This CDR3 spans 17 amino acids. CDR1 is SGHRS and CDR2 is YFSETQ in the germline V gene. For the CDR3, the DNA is TGCGCCAGCAGCTTGGCCTGGACTAGCGGGGGGGCCGACGAGCAGTACTTC. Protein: CASSLAWTSGGADEQYF. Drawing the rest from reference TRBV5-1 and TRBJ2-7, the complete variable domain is KAGVTQTPRYLIKTRGQQVTLSCSPISGHRSVSWYQQTPGQGLQFLFEYFSETQRNKGNFPGRFSGRQFSNSRSEMNVSTLELGDSALYLCASSLAWTSGGADEQYFGPGTRLTVT.

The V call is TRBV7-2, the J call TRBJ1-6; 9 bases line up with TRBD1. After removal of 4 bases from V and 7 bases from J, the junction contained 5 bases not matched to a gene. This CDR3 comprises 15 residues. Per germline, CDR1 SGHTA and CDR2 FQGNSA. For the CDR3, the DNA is TGTGCCAGCAGCTCGTCCGGGACAGGGAATTCACCCCTCCACTTT. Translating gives CASSSSGTGNSPLHF.

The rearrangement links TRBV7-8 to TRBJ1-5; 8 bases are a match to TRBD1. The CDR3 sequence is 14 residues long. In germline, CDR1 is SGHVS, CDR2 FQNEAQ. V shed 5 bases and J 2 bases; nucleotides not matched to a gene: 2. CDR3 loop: CASSPGQGNQPQHF. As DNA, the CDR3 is TGTGCCAGCAGCCCGGGACAGGGCAATCAGCCCCAGCATTTT.

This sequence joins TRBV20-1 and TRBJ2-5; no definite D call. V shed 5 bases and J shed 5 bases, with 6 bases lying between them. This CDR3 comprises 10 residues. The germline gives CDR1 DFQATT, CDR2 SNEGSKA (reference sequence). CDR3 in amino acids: CSAGGETQYF. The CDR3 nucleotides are TGCAGTGCTGGTGGGGAGACCCAGTACTTC.

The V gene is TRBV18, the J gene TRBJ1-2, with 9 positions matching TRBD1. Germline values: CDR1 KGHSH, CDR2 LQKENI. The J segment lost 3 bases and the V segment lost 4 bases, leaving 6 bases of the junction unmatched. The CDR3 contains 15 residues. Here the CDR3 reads CASSLGTGNDYGYTF. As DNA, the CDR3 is TGTGCCAGCTCACTTGGGACAGGGAACGACTATGGCTACACCTTC. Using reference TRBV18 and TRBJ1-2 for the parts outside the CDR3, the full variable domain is NAGVMQNPRHLVRRRGQEARLRCSPMKGHSHVYWYRQLPEEGLKFMVYLQKENIIDESGMPKERFSAEFPKEGPSILRIQQVVRGDSAAYFCASSLGTGNDYGYTFGSGTRLTVV.

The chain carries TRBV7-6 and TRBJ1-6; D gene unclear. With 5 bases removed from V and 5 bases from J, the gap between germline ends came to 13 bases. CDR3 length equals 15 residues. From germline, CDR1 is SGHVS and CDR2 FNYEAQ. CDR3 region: CASSGRTENNSPLHF. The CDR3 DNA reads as TGTGCCAGCAGCGGTCGGACGGAAAATAATTCACCCCTCCACTTT.

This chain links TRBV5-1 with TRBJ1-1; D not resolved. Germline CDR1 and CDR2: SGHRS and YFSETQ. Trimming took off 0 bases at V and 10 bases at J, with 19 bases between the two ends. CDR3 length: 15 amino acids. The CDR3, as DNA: TGCGCCAGCAGCTTGGTGGCTACTGGAACAAGAGGAGCTTTCTTT. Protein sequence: CASSLVATGTRGAFF.

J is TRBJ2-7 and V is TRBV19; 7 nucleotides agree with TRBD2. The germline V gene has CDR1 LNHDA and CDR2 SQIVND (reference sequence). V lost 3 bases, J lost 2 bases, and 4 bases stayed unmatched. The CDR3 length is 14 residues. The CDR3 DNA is TGTGCCAGTAGTATTGGGAGGGGTCCCTACGAGCAGTACTTC. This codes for CASSIGRGPYEQYF. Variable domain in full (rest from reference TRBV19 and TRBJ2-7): DGGITQSPKYLFRKEGQNVTLSCEQNLNHDAMYWYRQDPGQGLRLIYYSQIVNDFQKGDIAEGYSVSREKKESFPLTVTSAQKNPTAFYLCASSIGRGPYEQYFGPGTRLTVT.

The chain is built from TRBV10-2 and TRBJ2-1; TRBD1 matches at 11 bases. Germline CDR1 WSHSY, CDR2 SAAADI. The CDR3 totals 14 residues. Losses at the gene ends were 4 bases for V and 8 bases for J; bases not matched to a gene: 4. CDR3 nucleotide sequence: TGCGCCAGCAGTGGGACAGGGGGCTTGGATGAGCAGTTCTTC. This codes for CASSGTGGLDEQFF.

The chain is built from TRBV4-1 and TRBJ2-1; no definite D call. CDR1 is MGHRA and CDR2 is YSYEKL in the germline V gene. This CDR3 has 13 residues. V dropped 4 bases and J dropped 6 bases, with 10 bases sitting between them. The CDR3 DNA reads TGCGCCAGCAGCCGGCTTGACTTCAATGAGCAGTTCTTC. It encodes CASSRLDFNEQFF.

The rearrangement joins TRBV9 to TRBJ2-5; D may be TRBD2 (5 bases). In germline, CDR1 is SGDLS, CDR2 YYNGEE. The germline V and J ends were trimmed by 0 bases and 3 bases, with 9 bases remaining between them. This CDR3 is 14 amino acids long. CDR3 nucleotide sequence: TGTGCCAGCAGCGTAGGAGTGGAGGAAGAGACCCAGTACTTC. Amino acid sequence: CASSVGVEEETQYF.

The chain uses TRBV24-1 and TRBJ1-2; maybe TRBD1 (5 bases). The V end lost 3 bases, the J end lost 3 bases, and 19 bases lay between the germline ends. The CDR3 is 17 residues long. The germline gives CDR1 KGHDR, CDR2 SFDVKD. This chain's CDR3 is CATSDPLKYWGDYGYTF. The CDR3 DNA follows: TGTGCCACCAGTGATCCTTTGAAATATTGGGGCGACTATGGCTACACCTTC.

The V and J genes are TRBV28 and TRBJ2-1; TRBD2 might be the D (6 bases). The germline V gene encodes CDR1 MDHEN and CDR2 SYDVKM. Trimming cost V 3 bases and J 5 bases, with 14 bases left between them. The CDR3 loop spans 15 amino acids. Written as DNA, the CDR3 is TGTGCCAGCAGTTTTGGAGGGGCCCGGAACAATGAGCAGTTCTTC. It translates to CASSFGGARNNEQFF.

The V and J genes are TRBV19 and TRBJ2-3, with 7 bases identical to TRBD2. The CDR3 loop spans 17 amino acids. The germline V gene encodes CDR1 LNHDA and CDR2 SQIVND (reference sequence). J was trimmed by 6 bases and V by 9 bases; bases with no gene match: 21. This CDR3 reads CASKTSTSPQRSDTQYF. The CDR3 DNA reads TGTGCCAGCAAAACCTCGACTAGCCCCCAGCGCAGTGATACGCAGTATTTT.